The 9 T cell receptor beta chains listed next were all sequenced from one sample in a study of blood T cell repertoires in COVID-19. Data came from immunoSEQ multiplex PCR; TCRdb stores just in-frame clones and leaves some out. Of 20,000 to 30,000 clones listed, 83% are singletons. Sequenced sample: peripheral blood. These receptors all come from a human donor in a cohort sampled during active COVID-19.

The chain couples TRBV12-5 to TRBJ2-1, with D possibly matching TRBD2 (6 bases). This CDR3 contains 13 residues. Trimming took 7 bases from V and 12 from J, leaving 19 bases between them. Germline V gene data show CDR1 as LGHNT and CDR2 as FRNRAP. The CDR3 sequence: CASAVTGGTRQFF. The CDR3 coding sequence is TGTGCTAGTGCCGTGACTGGAGGGACCCGGCAGTTCTTC.

The genes are TRBV23-1 and TRBJ2-5; 7 positions match TRBD1. TRBV23-1 is given ORF status, its function remaining uncertain. The CDR3 is made up of 20 amino acids. V was pared by 0 bases and J by 0 bases, with 16 bases of the junction left unmatched. Written as DNA, the CDR3 is TGCGCCAGCAGTCAATCCAGCCGGGACAGCAAAAAGGGGGACCAAGAGACCCAGTACTTC. Residues: CASSQSSRDSKKGDQETQYF.

J is TRBJ2-7 and V is TRBV4-1, with D hard to call. The germline gives CDR1 MGHRA, CDR2 YSYEKL. The CDR3 sequence is 13 residues long. V lost 1 base to trimming and J lost 0 bases, with 4 bases between them. The CDR3 sequence is CASSQVASYEQYF. CDR3 nucleotide sequence: TGCGCCAGCAGCCAAGTAGCCTCCTACGAGCAGTACTTC.

The CDR3 loop is CASIGQINSPLHF. The CDR3 DNA follows: TGCGCCAGCATTGGACAAATTAATTCACCCCTCCACTTT. The gene calls are TRBV10-2 and TRBJ1-6; perhaps TRBD1 as D (5 bases). V lost 7 bases, J lost 6 bases, and 10 bases lay in between. The CDR3 sequence is 13 residues long. CDR1 WSHSY and CDR2 SAAADI come from the germline V gene.

V and J are TRBV9 and TRBJ1-1; D is unresolved. CDR1 is SGDLS and CDR2 is YYNGEE in the germline V gene. The V and J ends lost 3 bases and 2 bases respectively, with 11 bases between them. CDR3 size: 14 residues. CDR3 residues: CASSAQGGNTEAFF. CDR3 sequence (DNA): TGTGCCAGCAGCGCCCAAGGAGGAAACACTGAAGCTTTCTTT.

This chain's CDR3 is CASSAPVNGYTF. DNA for the CDR3: TGTGCCAGCAGCGCGCCTGTAAATGGCTACACCTTC. V gene TRBV2 combines with J gene TRBJ1-2; unclear D gene. This CDR3 spans 12 amino acids. Trimming left V 6 bases short and J 6 bases short, with 11 bases between. Looked up from germline, CDR1 is SNHLY and CDR2 is FYNNEI. Full variable domain (outside the CDR3, taken from reference TRBV2 and TRBJ1-2): EPEVTQTPSHQVTQMGQEVILRCVPISNHLYFYWYRQILGQKVEFLVSFYNNEISEKSEIFDDQFSVERPDGSNFTLKIRSTKLEDSAMYFCASSAPVNGYTFGSGTRLTVV.

Only one count was recorded for this clone. This chain links TRBV28 with TRBJ2-7; 9 positions match TRBD1. The CDR3 covers 14 residues. CDR1 is MDHEN and CDR2 is SYDVKM in the germline V gene. The V segment lost 6 bases and the J segment 4 bases; nucleotides outside the gene matches: 7. Here the CDR3 DNA reads TGTGCCAGCAGCCTGGGACAGGGAGCTTACGAGCAGTACTTC. It codes for CASSLGQGAYEQYF.

This clone was seen a single time. V is TRBV30 and J is TRBJ1-5; D is perhaps TRBD1 (5 bases). From germline, CDR1 is GTSNPN and CDR2 SVGIG (reference sequence). V was cut by 0 bases and J by 5 bases, with 17 bases left in between. There are 16 residues in the CDR3. The CDR3 sequence is CAWSVPPFDSHQPQHF. The CDR3 coding sequence is TGTGCCTGGAGTGTACCCCCCTTCGACAGCCATCAGCCCCAGCATTTT.

The chain has TRBV18 and TRBJ2-7; maybe TRBD1 (5 bases). From germline, CDR1 is KGHSH and CDR2 LQKENI. The V and J ends lost 2 bases and 2 bases respectively, with 7 bases between them. This CDR3 contains 13 residues. The CDR3 bases are TGTGCCAGCTCACCATCCAGGGCCTACGAGCAGTACTTC. It encodes CASSPSRAYEQYF.